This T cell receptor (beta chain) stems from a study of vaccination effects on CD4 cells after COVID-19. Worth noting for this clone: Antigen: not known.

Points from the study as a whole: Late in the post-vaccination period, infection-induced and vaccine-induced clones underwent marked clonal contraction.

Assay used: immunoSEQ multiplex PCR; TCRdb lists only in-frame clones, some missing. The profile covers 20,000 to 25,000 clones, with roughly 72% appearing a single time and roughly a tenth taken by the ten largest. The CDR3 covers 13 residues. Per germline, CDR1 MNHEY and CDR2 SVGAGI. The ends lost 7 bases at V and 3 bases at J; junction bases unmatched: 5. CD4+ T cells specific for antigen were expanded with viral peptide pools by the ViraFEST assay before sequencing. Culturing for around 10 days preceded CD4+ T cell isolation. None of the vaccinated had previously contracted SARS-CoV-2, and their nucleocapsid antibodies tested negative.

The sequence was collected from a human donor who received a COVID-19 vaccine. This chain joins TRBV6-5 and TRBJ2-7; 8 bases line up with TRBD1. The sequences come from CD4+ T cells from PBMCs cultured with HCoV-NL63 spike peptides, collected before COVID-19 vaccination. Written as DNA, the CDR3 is TGTGCCAGCAAGACAGGGGTAAGCTACGAGCAGTACTTC. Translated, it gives CASKTGVSYEQYF.